These 24 T cell receptor beta chains originate from one sample sequenced in a study of Ad26.COV2.S vaccination and SARS-CoV-2 variants. Indicated treatment: some 20 received Ad26.COV2.S at low or high dose, single or two shots; roughly five received placebo; per-sample allocation not given. Collection of samples fell on day 63 after the first vaccine or placebo injection. The table came from immunoSEQ multiplex PCR; TCRdb's copy has only in-frame clones and leaves some out. The sample has fewer than 900,000 clones, roughly nine tenths seen once. The source material was peripheral blood, sampled in a trial of Ad26.COV2.S vaccine versus placebo. All receptors come from a person between 18 and 65 years old who received the Ad26.COV2.S COVID-19 vaccine or a placebo.

This chain's CDR3 is CASSIRGQVNEQFF. The CDR3 region has the DNA TGTGCCAGTAGTATACGGGGACAGGTCAATGAGCAGTTCTTC. The chain couples TRBV19 to TRBJ2-1; 8 nucleotides agree with TRBD1. CDR1 and CDR2 (germline): LNHDA, SQIVND (reference sequence). After removal of 2 bases from V and 6 bases from J, the junction contained 3 bases not matched to a gene. The CDR3 is 14 residues long.

The gene calls are TRBV30 and TRBJ1-1; D may be TRBD1 (6 bases). CDR3 length: 15 amino acids. From germline, CDR1 is GTSNPN and CDR2 SVGIG (reference sequence). Between the trimmed V and J ends, which lost 1 base and 0 bases, there was a span of 12 bases. For the CDR3, the DNA is TGTGCCTGGAGTGACCGCGGGGGCCTGAACACTGAAGCTTTCTTT. It codes for CAWSDRGGLNTEAFF.

The chain uses TRBV7-2 and TRBJ1-4, with unresolved D. The germline V and J ends were trimmed by 5 bases and 5 bases, with 6 bases remaining between them. Germline-derived CDR1 and CDR2 are SGHTA and FQGNSA. The CDR3 is 12 amino acids. The CDR3 loop reads CASSRQNEKLFF. CDR3 in DNA: TGTGCCAGCAGCCGCCAGAATGAAAAACTGTTTTTT.

V usage is TRBV3-1 (or the pseudogene TRBV3-2) and J usage is TRBJ2-7, with D perhaps assigned TRBD1 or TRBD2 (5 bases each). Germline loops: CDR1 LGHDT, CDR2 YNNKEL (reference sequence). CDR3 length: 14 residues. The V gene lost 4 bases and the J gene lost 5 bases, with 15 bases spanning the gap. The DNA for the CDR3 is TGTGCCAGCAGCCCCGCTCTGGGGGTCCACGAGCAGTACTTC. This encodes CASSPALGVHEQYF.

The V gene is TRBV2, the J gene TRBJ2-5; D gene ambiguous. Trimming pared 5 bases from V and 2 bases from J, leaving 12 bases between. CDR1 is SNHLY and CDR2 is FYNNEI in the germline V gene. There are 14 residues in the CDR3. CDR3 loop: CASSSQPGQETQYF. For the CDR3, the DNA is TGTGCCAGCAGTTCTCAACCTGGGCAAGAGACCCAGTACTTC.

This sequence joins TRBV13 and TRBJ2-7; TRBD2 matches 8 bases. With 4 bases clipped from V and 6 bases from J, the junction kept 5 bases outside the gene matches. The CDR3 consists of 13 residues. Germline V gives CDR1 PRHDT, CDR2 FYEKMQ (reference sequence). In DNA form, the CDR3 reads TGTGCCAGCAGCTCGGGAGGGGAGAGCGAGCAGTACTTC. It is translated as CASSSGGESEQYF.

The chain couples TRBV5-4 to TRBJ2-5; 7 nucleotides match TRBD2. The CDR3 consists of 14 residues. The germline gives CDR1 SGHNT, CDR2 YYREEE (reference sequence). Trimming took 3 bases from V and 1 from J; bases not matched to a gene: 3. CDR3 loop: CASSWTSGQETQYF. CDR3 sequence (DNA): TGTGCCAGCAGCTGGACTAGTGGCCAAGAGACCCAGTACTTC.

The sample holds one count of this clone. V is TRBV5-1 and J is TRBJ2-1; 8 positions match TRBD2. Looked up from germline, CDR1 is SGHRS and CDR2 is YFSETQ. J gave up 7 bases and V 4 bases, and 10 bases lay outside the gene matches. This CDR3 is built from 15 residues. The CDR3 loop reads CASSLLTSGSNEQFF. The CDR3, as DNA: TGCGCCAGCAGCCTTCTTACTAGCGGCTCAAATGAGCAGTTCTTC. The whole variable domain, filled in from reference TRBV5-1 and TRBJ2-1, reads KAGVTQTPRYLIKTRGQQVTLSCSPISGHRSVSWYQQTPGQGLQFLFEYFSETQRNKGNFPGRFSGRQFSNSRSEMNVSTLELGDSALYLCASSLLTSGSNEQFFGPGTRLTVL.

The CDR3 loop is CASSPRTTGDNSPLHF. CDR3 DNA: TGCGCCAGCAGCCCACGGACGACAGGGGATAATTCACCCCTCCACTTT. The gene calls are TRBV5-1 and TRBJ1-6; 8 bases are shared with TRBD1. With V trimmed by 4 bases and J by 5 bases, 8 bases remained unmatched. Germline CDR1 SGHRS, CDR2 YFSETQ. The CDR3 loop spans 16 amino acids.

This clone was observed a handful of times. CDR3 nucleotides: TGTGCCTGGAGGGGACAGGGGAATCAGCCCCAGCATTTT. Protein sequence: CAWRGQGNQPQHF. The chain has TRBV30 and TRBJ1-5; 10 bases align to TRBD1. With V trimmed by 3 bases and J by 4 bases, 0 bases remained unmatched. This CDR3 comprises 13 residues. Germline CDR1 and CDR2: GTSNPN and SVGIG (reference sequence).

J is TRBJ2-1 and V is TRBV7-8; a possible D gene is TRBD2 (5 bases). CDR3 length: 13 residues. The germline gives CDR1 SGHVS, CDR2 FQNEAQ. With 5 bases removed from V and 6 bases from J, the gap between germline ends came to 11 bases. The CDR3 DNA sequence: TGTGCCAGCAGCCGAACTAGTGGCAATGAGCAGTTCTTC. It specifies CASSRTSGNEQFF.

The chain has TRBV4-2 and TRBJ1-1; D uncertain. Trimming removed 4 bases at V and 1 base at J, with 10 bases between. The CDR3 is 14 amino acids. The germline V gene encodes CDR1 LGHNA and CDR2 YNFKEQ. The CDR3 spells CASSPWTGNTEAFF. In DNA form, the CDR3 reads TGTGCCAGCAGCCCCTGGACGGGGAACACTGAAGCTTTCTTT.

The rearrangement links TRBV6-5 to TRBJ1-5; D not certain. V was pared by 5 bases and J by 7 bases, with 15 bases between. This CDR3 spans 14 amino acids. Germline CDR1 is MNHEY and CDR2 is SVGAGI. The DNA for the CDR3 is TGTGCCAGCAGTCGTATGGGTGAATGGCAGCCCCAGCATTTT. It codes for CASSRMGEWQPQHF.

The chain has TRBV15 and TRBJ1-6; perhaps TRBD1 as D (6 bases). The CDR3 consists of 14 residues. V was clipped by 0 bases and J by 8 bases, with 8 bases between them. CDR1 is LNHNV and CDR2 is YYDKDF in the germline V gene (reference sequence). DNA of the CDR3: TGTGCCACCAGCAGAGACAGGGGTTATTCACCCCTCCACTTT. This gives the protein CATSRDRGYSPLHF.

This clone has only a few counts. The chain has TRBV27 and TRBJ2-7; D gene uncertain. Germline loops: CDR1 MNHEY, CDR2 SMNVEV (reference sequence). This CDR3 contains 12 residues. V was trimmed by 3 bases and J by 9 bases, leaving 12 bases between them. The DNA of the CDR3 is TGTGCCAGCAGTTTGGATTCAGGAGCGCAGTACTTC. It codes for CASSLDSGAQYF.

The CDR3 nucleotides are TGTGCCATCAGTGAGACTAGCGGGGCCGGCACAGATACGCAGTATTTT. It specifies CAISETSGAGTDTQYF. The chain is built from TRBV10-3 and TRBJ2-3, with 10 bases identical to TRBD2. The CDR3 length is 16 residues. CDR1 is ENHRY and CDR2 is SYGVKD in the germline V gene. V was pared by 2 bases and J by 1 base, with 3 bases of the junction left unmatched.

The chain recombines TRBV7-2 with TRBJ1-2; D remains unclear. V lost 3 bases and J 6 bases, leaving 14 bases between the germline ends. Germline-derived CDR1 and CDR2 are SGHTA and FQGNSA. The CDR3 totals 14 residues. The CDR3 spells CASSLGRLTDGYTF. DNA for the CDR3: TGTGCCAGCAGCTTGGGTCGCCTTACAGATGGCTACACCTTC. Together with reference TRBV7-2 and TRBJ1-2, the CDR3 gives the full variable domain: GAGVSQSPSNKVTEKGKDVELRCDPISGHTALYWYRQSLGQGLEFLIYFQGNSAPDKSGLPSDRFSAERTGGSVSTLTIQRTQQEDSAVYLCASSLGRLTDGYTFGSGTRLTVV.

This clone was recorded only once. The chain employs TRBV6-5 and TRBJ2-2; the D is unclear. Germline assignment: CDR1 MNHEY and CDR2 SVGAGI. V shed 0 bases and J shed 7 bases, with 9 bases lying between them. This CDR3 is built from 14 residues. This CDR3 is CASSYSAGGGELFF. CDR3 in DNA: TGTGCCAGCAGTTACTCGGCAGGCGGCGGGGAGCTGTTTTTT.

V usage is TRBV7-2 and J usage is TRBJ2-1; a possible D gene is TRBD2 (5 bases). The CDR3 is 15 residues long. Trimming left V 10 bases short and J 0 bases short, with 16 bases between. Germline-derived CDR1 and CDR2 are SGHTA and FQGNSA. CDR3 sequence: CATAEASSSYNEQFF. DNA of the CDR3: TGTGCCACCGCGGAGGCTTCAAGCTCCTACAATGAGCAGTTCTTC.

The V gene is TRBV19, the J gene TRBJ1-2; possible D gene TRBD1, 5 bases. Trimming removed 2 bases at V and 4 bases at J, with 14 bases between. Germline lookup yields CDR1 LNHDA and CDR2 SQIVND (reference sequence). CDR3 length: 15 residues. CDR3 loop: CASSIPPRGIYGYTF. The CDR3 region has the DNA TGTGCCAGTAGTATACCCCCTCGGGGGATCTATGGCTACACCTTC.

The V and J genes are TRBV7-9 and TRBJ1-6; no clear D. Germline values: CDR1 SEHNR, CDR2 FQNEAQ (reference sequence). V was cut by 5 bases and J by 10 bases, with 21 bases left in between. The CDR3 covers 16 residues. This CDR3 reads CASSPPGSSYLSPLHF. The DNA for the CDR3 is TGTGCCAGCAGCCCCCCGGGATCCTCGTATTTGTCACCCCTCCACTTT.

The chain couples TRBV6-6 to TRBJ2-7, with D possibly being TRBD1 (5 bases). Deletions cut 2 bases from V and 1 base from J, with 15 bases between. CDR1 and CDR2 from the germline V gene are MNHNY and SVGAGI (reference sequence). CDR3 size: 16 residues. The CDR3, as DNA: TGTGCCAGCAGTTACCTCAACCCCAGGGAATCCTACGAGCAGTACTTC. The encoded protein is CASSYLNPRESYEQYF.

This clone appeared a few times. The chain uses TRBV30 and TRBJ1-6, with D possibly being TRBD1 (5 bases). This CDR3 is built from 12 residues. V gave up 5 bases and J gave up 7 bases, with 9 bases separating them. Germline CDR1 GTSNPN, CDR2 SVGIG (reference sequence). CDR3 region: CAWDRRNSPLHF. CDR3 nucleotides: TGTGCCTGGGACAGAAGAAATTCACCCCTCCACTTT.

The genes are TRBV3-1 (or the pseudogene TRBV3-2) and TRBJ1-4, with TRBD1 matching over 7 bases. The germline gives CDR1 LGHDT, CDR2 YNNKEL (reference sequence). This CDR3 is 14 amino acids long. V lost 1 base, J lost 8 bases, and 4 bases stayed unmatched. In DNA form, the CDR3 reads TGTGCCAGCAGCCAAGGGGACAGCTACGAAAAACTGTTTTTT. Its translation is CASSQGDSYEKLFF.